These 26 T cell receptor beta chains were all obtained from the same sample, sequenced in a study of cytomegalovirus exposure and HLA in healthy donors (dated by TCRdb to the late 2010s). The library was made by the immunoSEQ multiplex PCR assay. Held by TCRdb, this immuneACCESS table contains in-frame sequences only and omits some clones. Under half of the omission traces to an unresolved V gene where checked; the cause of the rest is unknown. The table for this sample lists tens of thousands of clones; around 90% of them were counted only once. 3.8% of the sample rests with the top ten. Source material: PBMCs. These TCRs come from a woman aged 18-30 years in good health and CMV-seropositive.

The chain uses TRBV5-6 and TRBJ1-1; D unresolved. The CDR3 spans 13 residues. From germline, CDR1 is SGHDT and CDR2 YYEEEE. Between the trimmed V and J ends, which lost 1 base and 3 bases, there was a span of 7 bases. CDR3 sequence: CASSLPGYTEAFF. CDR3 in DNA: TGTGCCAGCAGCTTGCCGGGGTACACTGAAGCTTTCTTT.

The chain has TRBV6-6 and TRBJ2-1, with D maybe TRBD2 (5 bases). V shed 2 bases and J shed 5 bases, with 13 bases lying between them. CDR3 length: 15 residues. CDR1 MNHNY and CDR2 SVGAGI come from the germline V gene (reference sequence). CDR3 bases: TGTGCCAGCAGTTACCCCGACTACAAACACAATGAGCAGTTCTTC. Its translation is CASSYPDYKHNEQFF.

This clone appeared a single time. This rearrangement joins TRBV4-1 to TRBJ2-7, with 8 bases fitting TRBD1. Trimming removed 3 bases from V and 3 bases from J; junction bases left unmatched: 10. Per the germline V gene, CDR1 is MGHRA and CDR2 is YSYEKL. The CDR3 length is 16 residues. The DNA for the CDR3 is TGCGCCAGCAGCCAGGCCTCAGGGACAGGAGTCTACGAGCAGTACTTC. It codes for CASSQASGTGVYEQYF.

The rearrangement joins TRBV11-2 to TRBJ2-1, with 9 nucleotides matching TRBD2. V was pared by 0 bases and J by 1 base, with 4 bases of the junction left unmatched. Germline-derived CDR1 and CDR2 are SGHAT and FQNNGV. The CDR3 has 17 amino acids. The CDR3 DNA follows: TGTGCCAGCAGCTTAGAAAGCGGGGGGCCGTCCTACAATGAGCAGTTCTTC. Its protein product is CASSLESGGPSYNEQFF. The full variable domain, completed using reference TRBV11-2 and TRBJ2-1, is EAGVAQSPRYKIIEKRQSVAFWCNPISGHATLYWYQQILGQGPKLLIQFQNNGVVDDSQLPKDRFSAERLKGVDSTLKIQPAKLEDSAVYLCASSLESGGPSYNEQFFGPGTRLTVL.

This clone was detected only once. J is TRBJ1-5 and V is TRBV30; D uncertain. Germline CDR1 reads GTSNPN; CDR2 reads SVGIG (reference sequence). V shed 2 bases and J shed 1 base, with 6 bases lying between them. The CDR3 is 13 amino acids. CDR3 sequence (DNA): TGTGCCTGGAGTTCCTCGAGCAATCAGCCCCAGCATTTT. Translated, it gives CAWSSSSNQPQHF.

The rearrangement uses TRBV13 and TRBJ2-7; tentative D call: TRBD1 (5 bases). The CDR3 runs 14 residues. V shed 3 bases and J shed 4 bases, with 13 bases lying between them. Germline assignment: CDR1 PRHDT and CDR2 FYEKMQ (reference sequence). CDR3 sequence (DNA): TGTGCCAGCAGCTTTACAGGAGTCGGATACGAGCAGTACTTC. It yields the protein CASSFTGVGYEQYF.

The chain combines TRBV28 with TRBJ1-4; 7 bases map to TRBD1. The V segment lost 6 bases and the J segment 2 bases; nucleotides outside the gene matches: 15. The CDR3 totals 18 residues. Germline V lookup: CDR1 MDHEN, CDR2 SYDVKM. As DNA, the CDR3 is TGTGCCAGCAGCCCCCTGAGAGGGGGCGGAGGTACTAATGAAAAACTGTTTTTT. It is translated as CASSPLRGGGGTNEKLFF.

This clone showed up just a few times. The V call is TRBV6-4, the J call TRBJ2-3; 9 positions match TRBD2. Germline loops: CDR1 MRHNA, CDR2 SNTAGT. The J segment lost 1 base and the V segment lost 5 bases, leaving 1 base of the junction unmatched. CDR3 length equals 14 residues. The CDR3 sequence: CASSKRGGTDTQYF. The CDR3 DNA is TGTGCCAGCAGTAAGCGGGGGGGCACAGATACGCAGTATTTT.

The chain combines TRBV5-5 with TRBJ1-4; D is unresolved. Trimming removed 0 bases at V and 0 bases at J, with 9 bases between. Germline values: CDR1 SGHKS, CDR2 YYEKEE (reference sequence). The CDR3 sequence is 16 residues long. The CDR3 DNA reads TGTGCCAGCAGCTTGGGTCCCTTCGCAACTAATGAAAAACTGTTTTTT. Translated, it gives CASSLGPFATNEKLFF.

This rearrangement joins TRBV4-1 to TRBJ1-1; D perhaps matches TRBD1 (6 bases). With 0 bases removed from V and 1 base from J, the gap between germline ends came to 12 bases. The CDR3 spans 16 residues. Germline V gene sequence: CDR1 MGHRA, CDR2 YSYEKL. The CDR3 bases are TGCGCCAGCAGCCAAGATTCGGGGACACCGAACACTGAAGCTTTCTTT. This encodes CASSQDSGTPNTEAFF.

V is TRBV9 and J is TRBJ2-1, with 8 bases lining up with TRBD2. Germline V CDR1 and CDR2: SGDLS, YYNGEE. The CDR3 has 15 residues. V dropped 2 bases and J dropped 12; count of bases not matched to a gene: 13. The CDR3 nucleotides read TGTGCCAGCAGCGTCAGCGGGGGAATCAATGAGTGGCAGTTCTTC. This codes for CASSVSGGINEWQFF.

The chain joins TRBV19 to TRBJ1-1; tentatively, D is TRBD1 (6 bases). V shed 5 bases and J shed 2 bases, with 12 bases lying between them. Looked up from germline, CDR1 is LNHDA and CDR2 is SQIVND (reference sequence). The CDR3 totals 14 residues. CDR3 nucleotides: TGTGCCAGTAGTCTCCGACAGGTTAACACTGAAGCTTTCTTT. This sequence encodes CASSLRQVNTEAFF. Drawing the rest from reference TRBV19 and TRBJ1-1, the complete variable domain is DGGITQSPKYLFRKEGQNVTLSCEQNLNHDAMYWYRQDPGQGLRLIYYSQIVNDFQKGDIAEGYSVSREKKESFPLTVTSAQKNPTAFYLCASSLRQVNTEAFFGQGTRLTVV.

To note about this clone: Compared with germline, one end of the junction differs, possibly owing to a read error. V and J are TRBV2 and TRBJ2-5, with TRBD1 matching over 7 bases. CDR1 SNHLY and CDR2 FYNNEI come from the germline V gene. This CDR3 has 13 residues. The CDR3 protein is CAGRDSPRQTQYF. In DNA form, the CDR3 reads TGTGCCGGCAGGGACAGCCCTCGGCAGACCCAGTACTTC. Full variable domain (missing parts from reference TRBV2 and TRBJ2-5): EPEVTQTPSHQVTQMGQEVILRCVPISNHLYFYWYRQILGQKVEFLVSFYNNEISEKSEIFDDQFSVERPDGSNFTLKIRSTKLEDSAMYFCAGRDSPRQTQYFGPGTRLLVL.

The V and J genes are TRBV28 and TRBJ2-7; TRBD1 is a possible D gene (6 bases). Germline V CDR1 and CDR2: MDHEN, SYDVKM. The CDR3 has 14 amino acids. V shed 6 bases and J shed 0 bases, with 12 bases lying between them. CDR3 residues: CASRPGTNSYEQYF. For the CDR3, the DNA is TGTGCCAGCAGACCCGGGACAAACTCCTACGAGCAGTACTTC.

J is TRBJ2-3 and V is TRBV6-5, with TRBD1 identical over 8 bases. With V trimmed by 4 bases and J by 6 bases, 6 bases remained unmatched. The CDR3 loop spans 14 amino acids. Per the germline V gene, CDR1 is MNHEY and CDR2 is SVGAGI. The CDR3 bases are TGTGCCAGCAGTTTAATAACAGGGGGGGATACGCAGTATTTT. Encoded protein: CASSLITGGDTQYF.

This clone was recorded only once. The V and J genes are TRBV6-1 and TRBJ2-4; D is perhaps TRBD2 (7 bases). V lost 2 bases and J 0 bases, leaving 17 bases between the germline ends. The CDR3 extends over 18 amino acids. Germline-derived CDR1 and CDR2 are MNHNS and SASEGT. The CDR3 bases are TGTGCCAGCAGTGAAAGATTGGGGGGGGCGCCAGCCAAAAACATTCAGTACTTC. Encoded protein: CASSERLGGAPAKNIQYF.

In its sample, this clone was seen once. CDR3: CASSQEVQGLSGNTIYF. As DNA, the CDR3 is TGCGCCAGCAGCCAAGAAGTACAGGGCCTCTCTGGAAACACCATATATTTT. The chain carries TRBV4-1 and TRBJ1-3; tentatively, D is TRBD1 (6 bases). V shed 0 bases and J shed 0 bases, with 12 bases lying between them. The CDR3 runs to 17 residues. CDR1 MGHRA and CDR2 YSYEKL come from the germline V gene.

This clone was picked up one time. The chain joins TRBV4-1 to TRBJ2-7; 9 nucleotides agree with TRBD1. The CDR3 is 16 amino acids. Losses at the gene ends were 4 bases for V and 5 bases for J; bases not matched to a gene: 12. Germline lookup yields CDR1 MGHRA and CDR2 YSYEKL. CDR3 nucleotide sequence: TGCGCCAGCAGCCGGGATTCCGGGACAGGGCGTCACGAGCAGTACTTC. Its translation is CASSRDSGTGRHEQYF.

J is TRBJ2-1 and V is TRBV19; the match to TRBD1 covers 7 bases. CDR1 and CDR2 from the germline V gene are LNHDA and SQIVND (reference sequence). The CDR3 is made up of 15 amino acids. J was trimmed by 3 bases and V by 7 bases; bases with no gene match: 9. CDR3 in DNA: TGTGCCAGTACCTTCTCCTCAGGGGGCTACAATGAGCAGTTCTTC. This translates into CASTFSSGGYNEQFF.

The chain carries TRBV7-9 and TRBJ2-7; D is unresolved. CDR1 and CDR2 from the germline V gene are SEHNR and FQNEAQ (reference sequence). The CDR3 totals 14 residues. V shed 4 bases and J shed 6 bases, with 16 bases lying between them. This chain's CDR3 is CASSSPSMGSEQYF. The CDR3 nucleotides are TGTGCCAGCAGCTCCCCCTCGATGGGCTCCGAGCAGTACTTC.

As for this clone: At one end the junction does not follow the germline gene, possibly because of a read error. This chain links TRBV29-1 with TRBJ2-7; 10 positions match TRBD1. This CDR3 has 14 residues. Germline V lookup: CDR1 SQVTM, CDR2 ANQGSEA. The CDR3 region has the DNA TGCAGCGTTGAAGAGGGACAGGGGATTTACGGGCAGTACTTC. It specifies CSVEEGQGIYGQYF.

This chain connects TRBV29-1 to TRBJ2-3, with 7 bases fitting TRBD1. J gave up 0 bases and V 3 bases, and 3 bases lay outside the gene matches. The CDR3 contains 14 residues. Germline V gene data show CDR1 as SQVTM and CDR2 as ANQGSEA. CDR3 DNA: TGCAGCGTTGAGGGGGACAGTAGCACAGATACGCAGTATTTT. Residues: CSVEGDSSTDTQYF.

The V call is TRBV5-1, the J call TRBJ1-2, with D tentatively TRBD1 (5 bases). Trimming shortened V by 0 bases and J by 3 bases, and 9 bases separated the two germline ends. In germline, CDR1 is SGHRS, CDR2 YFSETQ. The CDR3 has 14 residues. The CDR3 sequence is CASSLGQRDYGYTF. The CDR3, as DNA: TGCGCCAGCAGCTTGGGACAGAGAGACTATGGCTACACCTTC.

This sequence joins TRBV25-1 and TRBJ2-1, with a tentative D call TRBD2 (5 bases). V was shortened by 4 bases and J by 6 bases, with 7 bases between the two germline ends. The CDR3 extends over 12 amino acids. Germline values: CDR1 MGHDK, CDR2 SYGVNS. The CDR3 protein is CASSVSVNEQFF. The DNA of the CDR3 is TGTGCCAGCAGTGTTAGCGTCAATGAGCAGTTCTTC.

The chain has TRBV6-1 and TRBJ1-4; TRBD1 might be the D (5 bases). CDR3 length equals 13 residues. Germline lookup yields CDR1 MNHNS and CDR2 SASEGT. V lost 6 bases and J 7 bases, leaving 12 bases between the germline ends. This CDR3 reads CASRTTDSEKLFF. As DNA, the CDR3 is TGTGCCAGCAGGACGACAGATAGTGAAAAACTGTTTTTT.

This chain links TRBV9 with TRBJ1-2; TRBD1 is a possible D gene (6 bases). Germline V CDR1 and CDR2: SGDLS, YYNGEE. CDR3 length equals 14 residues. Trimming took 4 bases from V and 5 from J, leaving 15 bases between them. The CDR3 DNA reads as TGTGCCAGCAGCCCAGCGGGGGGCCGGTATGGCTACACCTTC. Translating it yields CASSPAGGRYGYTF.